Listed below are T cell receptor beta chains from one sample, sequenced in a study of T cells in Graves' hyperthyroidism and ophthalmopathy. Using its own MiXCR run on the multiplex PCR reads, TCRdb lists one record per CDR3 protein. The table records under 800,000 distinct CDR3 sequences, 13% to 15% of them present only once. Specimen: blood. The receptors stem from a woman under 30 with Graves' hyperthyroidism. Each CDR3 is given with its conserved first and last residue. Each record gives: CDR3 protein, CDR3 DNA, V gene, clone size, D gene, J gene. D genes are given only for firm matches. Expanded clones get a size class; other rows say once, few or many, or leave the size out.

CASTSLGMLSIRNTEAFF TGTGCCAGCACCTCGCTAGGGATGCTCTCGATACGGAACACTGAAGCTTTCTTT TRBV12-3/TRBV12-4 many - TRBJ1-1
CASMIEGNQPQHF TGTGCCAGCATGATCGAAGGCAATCAGCCCCAGCATTTT TRBV2 many - TRBJ1-5
CASSQDLSVTGELFF TGCGCCAGCAGCCAAGATTTGTCGGTGACCGGGGAGCTGTTTTTT TRBV4-3 few - TRBJ2-2
CASSPTANEQFF TGTGCCAGCAGCCCCACCGCGAATGAGCAGTTCTTC TRBV11-2 many - TRBJ2-1
CASSPLAGDGEQFF TGTGCCAGCTCACCACTAGCGGGAGATGGTGAGCAGTTCTTC TRBV18 many TRBD2 TRBJ2-1
CASSLDFRISSYNEQFF TGTGCCAGCAGCTTAGATTTCAGAATCAGCTCCTACAATGAGCAGTTCTTC TRBV11-2 many - TRBJ2-1
CASSQDAAPGETQYF TGCGCCAGCAGCCAAGATGCCGCCCCAGGAGAGACCCAGTACTTC TRBV4-3 few - TRBJ2-5
CASSPEKLDNEQYF TGTGCCAGCAGCCCAGAGAAGTTGGATAACGAGCAGTACTTC TRBV5-6 - - TRBJ2-7
CASSDSYYEQYF TGTGCCAGCAGTGACAGTTACTACGAGCAGTACTTC TRBV2 many - TRBJ2-7
CSASGQVAYEQYF TGCAGTGCTAGCGGACAGGTCGCCTACGAGCAGTACTTC TRBV20-1 many TRBD1 TRBJ2-7
CASRFGTGSADTQYF TGCGCCAGCAGATTCGGGACAGGGAGTGCAGATACGCAGTATTTT TRBV5-1 many TRBD1 TRBJ2-3
CSARYRRRESLYNEQFF TGCAGTGCTAGATACCGGCGGCGGGAGTCGCTTTACAATGAGCAGTTCTTC TRBV20-1 many TRBD2 TRBJ2-1
CSVGALVYSNQPQHF TGCAGCGTTGGCGCCTTAGTTTATAGCAATCAGCCCCAGCATTTT TRBV29-1 few - TRBJ1-5
CASSPPGQLVGTFF TGTGCCAGCTCACCACCAGGACAGCTCGTGGGAACTTTCTTT TRBV18 many - TRBJ1-1
CAWGPGGNAGNTIYF TGTGCCTGGGGTCCCGGGGGGAACGCTGGAAACACCATATATTTT TRBV30 few - TRBJ1-3
CSARDPLIDTQYF TGCAGTGCTAGAGACCCGTTAATAGATACGCAGTATTTT TRBV20-1 many - TRBJ2-3
CAWSEGHRTGQPQHF TGTGCCTGGAGCGAGGGACACCGTACCGGGCAGCCCCAGCATTTT TRBV30 - - TRBJ1-5
CASTYLTGVVQDEQFF TGTGCCAGCACCTACCTCACAGGGGTCGTTCAAGATGAGCAGTTCTTC TRBV7-9 - TRBD1 TRBJ2-1
CASSELAGLDEQFF TGTGCCAGCAGTGAACTAGCGGGTCTCGATGAGCAGTTCTTC TRBV2 many TRBD2 TRBJ2-1
CASSNRGGRSGYTF TGTGCCAGCAGTAATCGCGGGGGGCGCAGTGGCTACACCTTC TRBV12-3/TRBV12-4 many - TRBJ1-2
CSAWEGLSYNEQFF TGCAGTGCTTGGGAGGGCCTCTCCTACAATGAGCAGTTCTTC TRBV20-1 many TRBD2 TRBJ2-1
CASEGGIDEQYF TGTGCCAGCGAGGGGGGAATAGACGAGCAGTACTTC TRBV6-1 - - TRBJ2-7
CASSEGLLDYTF TGTGCCAGCAGCGAAGGACTGTTGGACTACACCTTC TRBV5-6 - - TRBJ1-2
CSASYAGGYTF TGCAGTGCTAGCTACGCGGGAGGCTACACCTTC TRBV20-1 many - TRBJ1-2
CASSPQGDRVGYNEQFF TGTGCCAGCTCACCCCAGGGGGACAGGGTGGGCTACAATGAGCAGTTCTTC TRBV18 few TRBD1 TRBJ2-1
CASSSPLRTALANTGELFF TGTGCCAGCAGCTCACCCTTGAGGACAGCGCTCGCGAACACCGGGGAGCTGTTTTTT TRBV28 many - TRBJ2-2
CASRRRGPYEQYF TGTGCCAGCAGACGACGGGGGCCCTACGAGCAGTACTTC TRBV28 - - TRBJ2-7
CASIPDRIFIPEAFF TGTGCCAGTATTCCGGACAGGATCTTCATTCCTGAGGCTTTCTTT TRBV19 once TRBD1 TRBJ1-1
CASSDRRRTSGRWELFF TGTGCCAGCAGCGACCGCAGGCGGACTAGCGGGAGGTGGGAGCTGTTTTTT TRBV6-1 - TRBD2 TRBJ2-2
CASSLDLSRDTQYF TGTGCCAGCAGCTTAGATCTGTCCAGGGATACGCAGTATTTT TRBV11-2 many - TRBJ2-3
CASSHTGETQYF TGCGCCAGCAGCCACACAGGGGAGACCCAGTACTTC TRBV5-1 few - TRBJ2-5
CASSLLIGQETQYF TGTGCCAGCAGCCTCCTTATAGGGCAAGAGACCCAGTACTTC TRBV28 many - TRBJ2-5
CASSIGLANSEQFF TGTGCCAGTAGTATAGGGCTAGCCAATTCTGAGCAGTTCTTC TRBV19 - - TRBJ2-1
CACEDRENTEAFF TGTGCCTGCGAGGACAGGGAGAACACTGAAGCTTTCTTT TRBV24-1 - TRBD1 TRBJ1-1
CASSQESGVPYEQYF TGTGCCAGCAGCCAAGAATCGGGGGTCCCCTACGAGCAGTACTTC TRBV14 many - TRBJ2-7
CASSLAGSGYNEQFF TGTGCCAGCAGCTTAGCAGGGAGCGGCTACAATGAGCAGTTCTTC TRBV7-8 many - TRBJ2-1
CASSLGWGGNYGYTF TGTGCCAGCAGCTTGGGCTGGGGCGGCAACTATGGCTACACCTTC TRBV5-5 - - TRBJ1-2
CASSSPPRPGLAGADTQYF TGTGCCAGCAGCTCTCCCCCTAGACCGGGACTAGCGGGAGCAGATACGCAGTATTTT TRBV7-9 few TRBD2 TRBJ2-3
CATSRPGQNYGYTF TGTGCCACCAGCAGACCGGGACAGAACTATGGCTACACCTTC TRBV15 many TRBD1 TRBJ1-2
CASSQVTSYGAYEQYF TGCGCCAGCAGCCAAGTTACATCCTACGGGGCCTACGAGCAGTACTTC TRBV4-1 - - TRBJ2-7
CASSYGVGSEQYF TGTGCCAGCAGTTACGGGGTAGGGAGCGAGCAGTACTTC TRBV6-5 many - TRBJ2-7
CASSHRGYSNQPQHF TGTGCCAGCAGCCACCGCGGGTATAGCAATCAGCCCCAGCATTTT TRBV3-1 many - TRBJ1-5
CAWISAGGPLEQFF TGTGCCTGGATTTCAGCGGGAGGGCCCCTTGAGCAGTTCTTC TRBV30 many TRBD2 TRBJ2-1
CASSRLADEQYF TGTGCCAGCAGCCGACTAGCGGATGAGCAGTACTTC TRBV7-2 - TRBD2 TRBJ2-7
CASSWTGITDTQYF TGTGCCAGCAGCTGGACAGGTATTACAGATACGCAGTATTTT TRBV27 many TRBD1 TRBJ2-3
CASSDRTGVGSEAFF TGTGCCAGCAGCGATCGGACGGGGGTAGGATCTGAAGCTTTCTTT TRBV13 many - TRBJ1-1
CASSPDGYEPYEQYF TGTGCCAGCAGTCCTGACGGATACGAGCCCTACGAGCAGTACTTC TRBV28 many - TRBJ2-7
CASSLGSGRASTQYF TGTGCCAGCAGCTTAGGGTCCGGGAGGGCCAGTACGCAGTATTTT TRBV7-2 many TRBD2 TRBJ2-3
CASSGRPGGPGELFF TGTGCCAGCAGCGGACGACCCGGGGGTCCCGGGGAGCTGTTTTTT TRBV11-2 many - TRBJ2-2
CASRTQGFTDTQYF TGTGCCAGCAGAACACAGGGGTTCACAGATACGCAGTATTTT TRBV12-3/TRBV12-4 few TRBD1 TRBJ2-3
CASSRTGNKNIQYF TGTGCCAGCAGTCGGACAGGGAACAAAAACATTCAGTACTTC TRBV12-3/TRBV12-4 many TRBD1 TRBJ2-4
CASSFQVNYGYTF TGTGCCAGCAGTTTTCAGGTTAACTATGGCTACACCTTC TRBV12-3/TRBV12-4 many - TRBJ1-2
CAWGGQSTDTQYF TGTGCCTGGGGGGGCCAGAGCACAGATACGCAGTATTTT TRBV30 many - TRBJ2-3
CATSDRGTGGVYNEQFF TGTGCCACCAGTGATCGCGGGACGGGAGGCGTCTACAATGAGCAGTTCTTC TRBV24-1 - TRBD2 TRBJ2-1
CASSFRRGGNEQYF TGTGCCAGCAGTTTTAGGCGGGGCGGGAACGAGCAGTACTTC TRBV6-1 many - TRBJ2-7
CSADRLAGAWETQYF TGCAGTGCTGACCGACTAGCGGGAGCGTGGGAGACCCAGTACTTC TRBV20-1 many TRBD2 TRBJ2-5
CASSFTSGVAQTQYF TGCGCCAGCAGCTTTACTAGCGGGGTGGCGCAGACCCAGTACTTC TRBV5-1 - TRBD2 TRBJ2-5
CASSLYPGLAGGSVGTDTQYF TGCGCCAGCAGCTTGTATCCCGGACTAGCGGGAGGATCGGTGGGCACAGATACGCAGTATTTT TRBV5-1 - TRBD2 TRBJ2-3